This TCR beta chain was obtained from a study of radiotherapy plus CTLA-4 blockade in lung cancer (dated by TCRdb to 2017 to 2018). About the study as a whole: Among enrolled patients, 15% to 20% had an objective response and 25% to 40% reached disease control.

For this clone: Its antigen is currently not known. Base qualities were left out, and no much larger clone turns up one base away.

Focal radiation therapy combined with CTLA-4 blockade (ipilimumab) was tested in patients with chemo-refractory metastatic non-small-cell lung cancer. The paper as a whole reports these results and caveats: Early dynamic changes in blood T cell clones, together with increased serum interferon-beta after radiation, were reported as the strongest predictors of response. After treatment with radiotherapy and ipilimumab, TCR clones that came from tumors expanded in the peripheral blood.

The library was prepared using the immunoSEQ multiplex PCR assay. In its TCRdb copy, this immuneACCESS table keeps in-frame sequences only and misses some clones. Where compared with another copy, unresolved V genes explain less than half of these, and the others have no known cause. The sample data list 100,000 or so clones, and around 84% of these were observed just once. The top ten constitute roughly 23% of the sample. This clonotype was sampled from a human donor with non-small cell lung cancer that progressed on radiotherapy plus ipilimumab. The sample consisted of peripheral blood, taken from a patient treated with radiotherapy plus ipilimumab.

The sequenced DNA is TGCGCCAGCAGCTTGGACACCAGCACAGATACGCAGTATTTT. Its product reads: CASSLDTSTDTQYF. Recombination joined TRBV5-1 with TRBJ2-3; too little of a D gene remains to name it. CDR3 length: 14 amino acids, cysteine to phenylalanine. The sequence is cut down to CDR3 DNA, 42 bases in frame from base 1. V is shortened by 0 bases, J by 0 bases, and the region joining them spans 5 bases. CDR1 SGHRS and CDR2 YFSETQ were looked up in the germline V gene.